The source of this T cell receptor (beta chain) is a study of OX40 agonist ivuxolimab in advanced cancers. Across the study: Intravenous ivuxolimab was administered to patients every 2 weeks at 0.01 to 10 mg/kg. General observations from the study: At 0.1 to 3.0 mg/kg and by week 6, CD4+ and CD8+ T cells in the blood had expanded clonally. Nonresponders included some who also had low normalized T-cell clonal expansion.

Points on this clone: Its antigen is currently unknown.

V was pared by 6 bases and J by 5 bases, with 10 bases between. Germline CDR1 reads LNHDA; CDR2 reads SQIVND (reference sequence). This CDR3 has 12 amino acids. This table comes from immunoSEQ multiplex PCR, and its TCRdb copy is limited to in-frame clones, with some not included. The profile shows under 50,000 clones, about 90% of them singletons. The specimen comprised CD4+ or CD8+ T cells sorted from blood, sampled in a trial of the OX40 agonist ivuxolimab. The rearrangement links TRBV19 to TRBJ1-1, with D unclear. This receptor was identified in an adult with an advanced solid tumor such as melanoma, head and neck, liver or kidney cancer. As DNA, the CDR3 is TGTGCCAGTAGCCCGGGCAGGACTGAAGCTTTCTTT. Its translation: CASSPGRTEAFF.